Shown below are 25 T cell receptor beta chains from a single sample sequenced in a study of blood T cells in healthy people across ages. A J-beta primer mix and a sample-barcoded 5' primer were used in a second PCR of roughly 6 to 11 cycles. TCRdb re-derived calls from the 5' RACE reads in MiXCR, one entry per CDR3 protein. The data contain about 1.4 million distinct CDR3 sequences, approximately 59% of them singletons. Sequenced input: blood. The receptors come from a man younger than 30 in good health.

This chain links TRBV3-1 with TRBJ1-2; no reliable D call. The CDR3 is 13 amino acids. Germline values: CDR1 LGHDT, CDR2 YNNKEL (reference sequence). V gave up 5 bases and J gave up 8 bases, with 15 bases separating them. The CDR3: CASSVRPGHGYTF. The CDR3 DNA reads TGTGCCAGCAGCGTACGGCCTGGGCACGGCTACACCTTC.

This clonotype was counted only a few times. The V and J genes are TRBV7-2 and TRBJ1-6, with unresolved D. Trimming took 1 base from V and 10 from J, leaving 14 bases between them. The CDR3 extends over 15 amino acids. Per the germline V gene, CDR1 is SGHTA and CDR2 is FQGNSA. The DNA for the CDR3 is TGTGCCAGCAGCTTAGTGGCTGGCGATGGGTCACCCCTCCACTTT. Translation gives CASSLVAGDGSPLHF.

The chain couples TRBV27 to TRBJ2-6; 8 nucleotides match TRBD1. Trimming at V came to 5 bases and at J to 0 bases, leaving 6 bases not matched to a gene. Germline V gene data show CDR1 as MNHEY and CDR2 as SMNVEV (reference sequence). CDR3 length: 17 amino acids. The chain's CDR3 is CASSHGQGRSGANVLTF. In DNA form, the CDR3 reads TGTGCCAGCAGTCATGGACAGGGCCGCTCTGGGGCCAACGTCCTGACTTTC.

This clonotype was seen only a few times. The chain carries TRBV5-5 and TRBJ2-3; possibly TRBD2 for D (6 bases). CDR3 size: 13 residues. V gave up 6 bases and J gave up 3 bases, with 11 bases separating them. The germline V gene encodes CDR1 SGHKS and CDR2 YYEKEE (reference sequence). Here the CDR3 DNA reads TGTGCCAGCACTCCGGGGGTAACAGATACGCAGTATTTT. As protein: CASTPGVTDTQYF.

The chain has TRBV9 and TRBJ2-7; no firm D call. The closer fit of TRBJ2-5 to the DNA end suggests the J call may be wrong. The CDR3 covers 13 residues. Germline-derived CDR1 and CDR2 are SGDLS and YYNGEE. CDR3 nucleotide sequence: TGTGCCAGCAGCGTTGGTTTTGCAGAGACCCAGTACTTC. It is translated as CASSVGFAETQYF.

The chain carries TRBV28 and TRBJ1-2; a weak D match, TRBD1 (5 bases). CDR3 size: 14 residues. Trimming stripped 7 bases from V and 5 bases from J, with 17 bases between. Per the germline V gene, CDR1 is MDHEN and CDR2 is SYDVKM. For the CDR3, the DNA is TGTGCCAGCAAACCCCAGGGTATAGGGTATGGCTACACCTTC. It codes for CASKPQGIGYGYTF.

This clonotype occurred a few times. CDR3 in DNA: TGCGCCAGCAGCCGAGCTAGCGGGAGAACTTACGAGCAGTACTTC. This encodes CASSRASGRTYEQYF. The gene calls are TRBV4-1 and TRBJ2-7; 10 bases map to TRBD2. J gave up 4 bases and V 4 bases, and 7 bases lay outside the gene matches. Germline V gene data show CDR1 as MGHRA and CDR2 as YSYEKL. This CDR3 comprises 15 residues.

A note on this clonotype: At one boundary the junction diverges from the germline segment, which might be a read error. The V call is TRBV29-1, the J call TRBJ2-1, with TRBD2 identical over 11 bases. Looked up from germline, CDR1 is SQVTM and CDR2 is ANQGSEA. The CDR3 runs 14 residues. CDR3 sequence: CSVSSGGAYIEQFF. The DNA for the CDR3 is TGCAGCGTGAGTAGCGGGGGGGCCTACATTGAGCAGTTCTTC.

CDR3 amino acids: CSARDLGSGGPGTQYF. The CDR3 DNA reads TGCAGTGCTAGAGATCTGGGGAGCGGGGGTCCAGGTACGCAGTATTTT. The V and J genes are TRBV20-1 and TRBJ2-3, with TRBD2 matching 8 bases. This CDR3 spans 16 amino acids. Germline trimming cut 0 bases from V and 8 bases from J; bases unmatched to any gene: 13. Germline V lookup: CDR1 DFQATT, CDR2 SNEGSKA (reference sequence).

This clonotype has only one observation. The V gene is TRBV15, the J gene TRBJ2-1; 7 nucleotides match TRBD2. Germline CDR1 reads LNHNV; CDR2 reads YYDKDF (reference sequence). CDR3 length: 16 residues. Trimming took 1 base from V and 3 from J; bases not matched to a gene: 6. CDR3: CATSRGGASGYNEQFF. The CDR3 DNA sequence: TGTGCCACCAGCAGAGGTGGGGCTAGCGGCTACAATGAGCAGTTCTTC.

This clonotype was recorded a few times. The chain carries TRBV4-1 and TRBJ2-5, with TRBD1 identical over 7 bases. The J call may be incorrect, as the DNA end agrees better with TRBJ2-7. Germline assignment: CDR1 MGHRA and CDR2 YSYEKL. CDR3 length equals 16 residues. The CDR3 sequence is CASSPWTGPKGDEQYF. The CDR3 bases are TGCGCCAGCAGCCCGTGGACAGGCCCTAAGGGGGACGAGCAGTACTTC.

The chain couples TRBV21-1 to TRBJ2-3; no check of the table's D call, TRBD1, against the DNA was made. TRBV21-1 is a pseudogene. The CDR3 consists of 17 residues. The CDR3 nucleotides read TGTGCCAGCAGCACCGGCCAATTACAGGGGGACACAGATACGCAGTATTTT. This sequence encodes CASSTGQLQGDTDTQYF.

The V call is TRBV6-2 or TRBV6-3, the J call TRBJ1-3; the D is unclear. V was clipped by 2 bases and J by 4 bases, with 15 bases between them. CDR3 size: 16 residues. Germline CDR1 reads MNHEY; CDR2 reads SVGEGT. Here the CDR3 reads CASSYVDTFYGNTIYF. The CDR3 DNA is TGTGCCAGCAGTTACGTCGACACGTTCTACGGAAACACCATATATTTT.

This clonotype has only a few counts. The V and J genes are TRBV5-6 and TRBJ2-5; 11 nucleotides line up with TRBD2. After removal of 2 bases from V and 2 bases from J, the junction contained 5 bases not matched to a gene. The CDR3 runs 16 residues. Germline CDR1 reads SGHDT; CDR2 reads YYEEEE. The CDR3 DNA reads TGTGCCAGCAGCTTTGGGACTAGCGGACCACAAGAGACCCAGTACTTC. Its protein is CASSFGTSGPQETQYF.

The CDR3 spells CASSHRRDRGYEQYF. The CDR3, as DNA: TGTGCCAGCAGTCACCGCCGGGACAGGGGGTACGAGCAGTACTTC. The chain couples TRBV6-6 to TRBJ2-7, with 11 bases aligning to TRBD1. CDR3 length: 15 residues. V was clipped by 5 bases and J by 4 bases; unmatched bases: 7. The germline V gene has CDR1 MNHNY and CDR2 SVGAGI (reference sequence).

Here the CDR3 reads CSARDSGTIQYF. The CDR3 nucleotides are TGCAGTGCTAGAGACTCAGGAACCATTCAGTACTTC. The chain has TRBV20-1 and TRBJ2-4; the D is unclear. The CDR3 totals 12 residues. V lost 0 bases to trimming and J lost 9 bases, with 9 bases between them. The germline CDR1 and CDR2 sequences are DFQATT and SNEGSKA (reference sequence).

The CDR3 nucleotides read TGCAGCGTTGATTCCGCGGGAGGGAGGAATGAGCAGTTCTTC. Protein sequence: CSVDSAGGRNEQFF. The chain employs TRBV29-1 and TRBJ2-1; the match to TRBD2 covers 9 bases. The V gene end was trimmed by 3 bases and the J gene end by 7 bases; junction bases not matched to a gene: 7. This CDR3 region has 14 residues. The germline V gene encodes CDR1 SQVTM and CDR2 ANQGSEA.

In regard to this clonotype: A much larger clone is a single base away; this may be a read error. The limits of the CDR3 on the DNA are not certain, so only TCRdb's listed CDR3 is given. V gene TRBV29-1 combines with J gene TRBJ2-6. The CDR3 is made up of 12 amino acids, end residues included. Germline V gene sequence: CDR1 SQVTM, CDR2 ANQGSEA. The chain's CDR3 is CSVASGANVPTF.

V usage is TRBV5-1 and J usage is TRBJ2-7; a weak D match, TRBD2 (5 bases). CDR1 and CDR2 (germline): SGHRS, YFSETQ. CDR3 length: 15 amino acids. Trimming removed 1 base at V and 2 bases at J, with 13 bases between. CDR3 nucleotide sequence: TGCGCCAGCAGCTTGTCTTCGGGGATGGCCTACGAGCAGTACTTC. The encoded protein is CASSLSSGMAYEQYF.

This clonotype turned up a few times. The chain is built from TRBV27 and TRBJ2-2, with unresolved D. Germline CDR1 reads MNHEY; CDR2 reads SMNVEV (reference sequence). The length of the CDR3 is 14 residues. V dropped 0 bases and J dropped 9 bases, with 11 bases sitting between them. CDR3 sequence: CASSLSMASRELFF. In DNA, the CDR3 is TGTGCCAGCAGTTTATCGATGGCGTCTCGGGAGCTGTTTTTT.

The V call is TRBV29-1, the J call TRBJ1-2; D is possibly TRBD1 (5 bases). CDR3 length equals 12 residues. The germline gives CDR1 SQVTM, CDR2 ANQGSEA. Trimming shortened V by 7 bases and J by 3 bases, and 12 bases separated the two germline ends. In DNA, the CDR3 is TGCAGCGGGTGGGACGGGGACTATGGCTACACCTTC. Protein: CSGWDGDYGYTF.

The rearrangement links TRBV4-2 to TRBJ2-7; D uncertain. The CDR3 has 16 residues. Germline V gene data show CDR1 as LGHNA and CDR2 as YNFKEQ. V lost 0 bases, J lost 5 bases, and 17 bases lay in between. CDR3 residues: CASSQETQPRVDEQYF. The CDR3, as DNA: TGTGCCAGCAGCCAAGAAACACAGCCTCGGGTGGACGAGCAGTACTTC.

V is TRBV28 and J is TRBJ2-7; D not certain. CDR1 and CDR2 from the germline V gene are MDHEN and SYDVKM. Trimming left V 2 bases short and J 1 base short, with 18 bases between. This CDR3 spans 17 amino acids. The CDR3 coding sequence is TGTGCCAGCAGTTTACGCCCAGTATCTGGGTGGTCCTACGAGCAGTACTTC. Protein: CASSLRPVSGWSYEQYF.

The rearrangement uses TRBV4-2 and TRBJ2-5; the D call may be TRBD1 or TRBD2 (6 bases each). The closer fit of TRBJ2-1 to the DNA end suggests the J call may be wrong. Germline V lookup: CDR1 LGHNA, CDR2 YNFKEQ. This CDR3 region has 14 residues. The CDR3 loop reads CASSQERGVETQFF. CDR3 sequence (DNA): TGTGCCAGCAGCCAAGAGAGGGGGGTCGAGACCCAGTTCTTC.

The chain combines TRBV15 with TRBJ1-6; D remains unclear. Trimming left V 4 bases short and J 6 bases short, with 16 bases between. Germline V gives CDR1 LNHNV, CDR2 YYDKDF (reference sequence). This CDR3 region has 16 residues. DNA of the CDR3: TGTGCCACCAGCACGTCTCCGATCCAATTTAATTCACCCCTCCACTTT. It is translated as CATSTSPIQFNSPLHF.